The 25 T cell receptor beta chains listed next were all sequenced from one sample in a study of control samples from healthy donors and cancer patients. Clones were read by immunoSEQ multiplex PCR, and TCRdb kept only the in-frame ones, dropping some. The sample has around 67,000 clones; around nine tenths are singletons. Sequencing was carried out using PBMCs. All receptors come from a man aged 60 to 69 with colorectal cancer.

The chain is built from TRBV11-2 and TRBJ2-3, with TRBD2 as a possible D gene (5 bases). The CDR3 consists of 14 residues. CDR1 and CDR2 from the germline V gene are SGHAT and FQNNGV. Trimming removed 3 bases from V and 8 bases from J, with 15 bases in between. This chain's CDR3 is CASSFGETTGTQYF. The DNA of the CDR3 is TGTGCCAGCAGCTTCGGGGAGACGACGGGTACGCAGTATTTT.

This chain links TRBV4-1 with TRBJ1-3; no clear D gene. The CDR3 runs to 16 residues. Germline V gene data show CDR1 as MGHRA and CDR2 as YSYEKL. V was shortened by 0 bases and J by 0 bases, with 9 bases between the two germline ends. The CDR3 DNA sequence: TGCGCCAGCAGCCAAGACCTCAGTCCCTCTGGAAACACCATATATTTT. Protein sequence: CASSQDLSPSGNTIYF.

This clone was detected only a few times. J is TRBJ2-2 and V is TRBV28, with D possibly matching TRBD2 (6 bases). V dropped 8 bases and J dropped 0 bases, with 13 bases sitting between them. The CDR3 sequence is 15 residues long. Per germline, CDR1 MDHEN and CDR2 SYDVKM. Here the CDR3 DNA reads TGTGCCAGCGTACCGGGACTCGCGAACACCGGGGAGCTGTTTTTT. The encoded protein is CASVPGLANTGELFF.

The chain links TRBV5-1 to TRBJ2-2; D not certain. The germline CDR1 and CDR2 sequences are SGHRS and YFSETQ. V was cut by 1 base and J by 4 bases, with 2 bases left in between. This CDR3 has 12 amino acids. The CDR3 DNA follows: TGCGCCAGCAGCTTGACCACCGGGGAGCTGTTTTTT. Amino acids: CASSLTTGELFF.

The chain has TRBV29-1 and TRBJ2-5; no firm D call. CDR1 is SQVTM and CDR2 is ANQGSEA in the germline V gene. There are 13 residues in the CDR3. Deletions cut 4 bases from V and 5 bases from J, with 14 bases between. This CDR3 reads CSVVRQLRETQYF. The CDR3 DNA reads as TGCAGCGTTGTAAGGCAGCTACGGGAGACCCAGTACTTC.

The chain has TRBV4-3 and TRBJ2-3; 7 nucleotides align to TRBD2. Germline values: CDR1 LGHNA, CDR2 YSLEER. Unmatched junction bases numbered 3, after V lost 3 bases and J lost 0 bases. CDR3 size: 15 residues. CDR3 in DNA: TGCGCCAGCAGCCACCAGCGGGGAAGCACAGATACGCAGTATTTT. Translating it yields CASSHQRGSTDTQYF.

This clone was counted a few times. V is TRBV7-9 and J is TRBJ1-1; 8 bases agree with TRBD1. Germline lookup yields CDR1 SEHNR and CDR2 FQNEAQ (reference sequence). Trimming took 1 base from V and 0 from J; bases not matched to a gene: 4. This CDR3 region has 16 residues. CDR3 nucleotides: TGTGCCAGCAGCTTAGGGCAGGGGGCGATGAACACTGAAGCTTTCTTT. It translates to CASSLGQGAMNTEAFF.

CDR3 DNA: TGTGCCAGCAGTTACTCGAGAGGAAACACCGGGGAGCTGTTTTTT. This codes for CASSYSRGNTGELFF. The chain uses TRBV6-6 and TRBJ2-2; D remains unclear. The germline CDR1 and CDR2 sequences are MNHNY and SVGAGI (reference sequence). V was cut by 0 bases and J by 2 bases, with 7 bases left in between. There are 15 residues in the CDR3.

This rearrangement joins TRBV19 to TRBJ2-6; D is perhaps TRBD2 (6 bases). The CDR3 has 14 residues. The ends were cut back, 8 bases at V and 2 bases at J, with 10 bases in the middle. The germline V gene encodes CDR1 LNHDA and CDR2 SQIVND (reference sequence). The CDR3 loop reads CASGRTAGANVLTF. The CDR3 DNA reads TGTGCCAGTGGGAGGACGGCTGGGGCCAACGTCCTGACTTTC.

This chain uses TRBV6-6 with TRBJ1-2; 7 nucleotides match TRBD1. J gave up 2 bases and V 5 bases, and 8 bases lay outside the gene matches. CDR3 size: 15 residues. Germline-derived CDR1 and CDR2 are MNHNY and SVGAGI (reference sequence). The CDR3 region has the DNA TGTGCCAGCAGTCGACGGACAGGTTCCAACTATGGCTACACCTTC. Translating gives CASSRRTGSNYGYTF.

The chain carries TRBV28 and TRBJ2-7, with 8 bases matching TRBD1. Germline CDR1 reads MDHEN; CDR2 reads SYDVKM. This CDR3 is built from 16 residues. J was trimmed by 0 bases and V by 5 bases; bases with no gene match: 9. The CDR3 coding sequence is TGTGCCAGCAGTACAATTGGACAGGGCAGCTCCTACGAGCAGTACTTC. This translates into CASSTIGQGSSYEQYF.

The V gene is TRBV7-3, the J gene TRBJ1-1; TRBD1 might be the D (5 bases). Germline V gene sequence: CDR1 SGHTA, CDR2 FQGTGA. The CDR3 consists of 16 residues. Trimming took off 0 bases at V and 0 bases at J, with 11 bases between the two ends. The DNA of the CDR3 is TGTGCCAGCAGCTTAACGGTCAGGGTCATGAACACTGAAGCTTTCTTT. It translates to CASSLTVRVMNTEAFF.

This chain links TRBV28 with TRBJ1-6, with 9 nucleotides matching TRBD1. Germline lookup yields CDR1 MDHEN and CDR2 SYDVKM. The CDR3 runs 15 residues. V gave up 6 bases and J gave up 6 bases; unmatched junction bases: 6. CDR3 nucleotide sequence: TGTGCCAGCAGGGCACAGGGGGCGGGTAATTCACCCCTCCACTTT. It encodes CASRAQGAGNSPLHF.

The sample holds one count of this clone. The chain uses TRBV28 and TRBJ1-2; 7 positions agree with TRBD1. CDR3 length: 14 amino acids. Per the germline V gene, CDR1 is MDHEN and CDR2 is SYDVKM. V trimming: 6 bases; J trimming: 3 bases; junction bases outside the gene matches: 7. The CDR3 DNA reads as TGTGCCAGCAGCCTAAGGGGGCCGGACTATGGCTACACCTTC. This codes for CASSLRGPDYGYTF.

This chain links TRBV2 with TRBJ2-7; D is uncertain. With 7 bases removed from V and 4 bases from J, the gap between germline ends came to 17 bases. The germline CDR1 and CDR2 sequences are SNHLY and FYNNEI. The CDR3 has 14 amino acids. The CDR3 reads CASTRTVNLYEQYF. The DNA of the CDR3 is TGTGCCAGCACACGCACAGTTAACCTTTACGAGCAGTACTTC.

The genes are TRBV3-1 (or the pseudogene TRBV3-2) and TRBJ1-1; possibly TRBD1 for D (5 bases). Trimming took off 1 base at V and 2 bases at J, with 14 bases between the two ends. Per the germline V gene, CDR1 is LGHDT and CDR2 is YNNKEL (reference sequence). The CDR3 is 16 residues long. CDR3 in DNA: TGTGCCAGCAGCCAAGGAGTCAGGGCCCTTAACACTGAAGCTTTCTTT. Protein sequence: CASSQGVRALNTEAFF.

CDR3 nucleotide sequence: TGTGCCAGCAGTCCAGGGTCAGGACTTGGGAACACTGAAGCTTTCTTT. This sequence encodes CASSPGSGLGNTEAFF. This chain connects TRBV25-1 to TRBJ1-1; tentatively, D is TRBD1 (5 bases). The CDR3 covers 16 residues. V lost 5 bases to trimming and J lost 1 base, with 17 bases between them. The germline V gene has CDR1 MGHDK and CDR2 SYGVNS.

The count of this clone is one. This rearrangement joins TRBV7-2 to TRBJ2-1; maybe TRBD2 (7 bases). This CDR3 is built from 15 residues. Germline values: CDR1 SGHTA, CDR2 FQGNSA. V was shortened by 0 bases and J by 6 bases, with 12 bases between the two germline ends. Written as DNA, the CDR3 is TGTGCCAGCAGCTTAGCTGGGGGGGCCTTCAATGAGCAGTTCTTC. Translation gives CASSLAGGAFNEQFF.

V and J are TRBV11-2 and TRBJ2-1; a possible D gene is TRBD2 (5 bases). This CDR3 region has 11 residues. Germline values: CDR1 SGHAT, CDR2 FQNNGV. Between the trimmed V and J ends, which lost 7 bases and 9 bases, there was a span of 10 bases. CDR3 sequence: CASTGGGEQFF. In nucleotides, the CDR3 is TGTGCCAGCACGGGTGGAGGTGAGCAGTTCTTC.

The chain uses TRBV2 and TRBJ2-1, with a possible D match to TRBD2 (6 bases). Germline V gives CDR1 SNHLY, CDR2 FYNNEI. The CDR3 is 13 residues long. V lost 1 base, J lost 8 bases, and 9 bases lay in between. DNA for the CDR3: TGTGCCAGCAGTGAAGGCGTAGCGGATGAGCAGTTCTTC. This encodes CASSEGVADEQFF.

The CDR3 sequence: CASSQSGEEGDQPQHF. DNA of the CDR3: TGCGCCAGCAGTCAATCGGGGGAGGAGGGAGATCAGCCCCAGCATTTT. The chain combines TRBV23-1 with TRBJ1-5, with D possibly being TRBD1 (5 bases). TRBV23-1 is given ORF status, its function remaining uncertain. Trimming took off 0 bases at V and 5 bases at J, with 14 bases between the two ends. CDR3 size: 16 residues.

The V call is TRBV7-6, the J call TRBJ2-1, with D perhaps matching TRBD2 (5 bases). Looked up from germline, CDR1 is SGHVS and CDR2 is FNYEAQ. This CDR3 is 15 amino acids long. V dropped 2 bases and J dropped 7 bases, with 15 bases sitting between them. The CDR3 sequence: CASSLSLTISNEQFF. The DNA of the CDR3 is TGTGCCAGCAGCTTATCGTTGACTATCTCGAATGAGCAGTTCTTC.

The V and J genes are TRBV7-8 and TRBJ1-1; possibly TRBD1 for D (5 bases). The germline gives CDR1 SGHVS, CDR2 FQNEAQ. The CDR3 covers 16 residues. Trimming pared 5 bases from V and 4 bases from J, leaving 20 bases between. The CDR3 DNA sequence: TGTGCCAGCAGCCCCCCAGGGCGTATGCGAATCACTGAAGCTTTCTTT. Encoded protein: CASSPPGRMRITEAFF.

The chain joins TRBV7-9 to TRBJ2-5, with 7 bases aligning to TRBD1. Trimming took 5 bases from V and 3 from J; bases not matched to a gene: 9. The CDR3 length is 15 residues. Germline V gene sequence: CDR1 SEHNR, CDR2 FQNEAQ (reference sequence). CDR3: CASSPTPGQKETQYF. In DNA form, the CDR3 reads TGTGCCAGCAGCCCCACCCCGGGACAGAAAGAGACCCAGTACTTC.

This sequence joins TRBV5-4 and TRBJ1-2, with D perhaps TRBD1 (5 bases). The CDR3 is made up of 13 amino acids. With 4 bases removed from V and 8 bases from J, the gap between germline ends came to 15 bases. Germline assignment: CDR1 SGHNT and CDR2 YYREEE (reference sequence). CDR3 loop: CASSLAGGDGYTF. CDR3 coding DNA: TGTGCCAGCAGCCTCGCCGGAGGGGACGGCTACACCTTC.